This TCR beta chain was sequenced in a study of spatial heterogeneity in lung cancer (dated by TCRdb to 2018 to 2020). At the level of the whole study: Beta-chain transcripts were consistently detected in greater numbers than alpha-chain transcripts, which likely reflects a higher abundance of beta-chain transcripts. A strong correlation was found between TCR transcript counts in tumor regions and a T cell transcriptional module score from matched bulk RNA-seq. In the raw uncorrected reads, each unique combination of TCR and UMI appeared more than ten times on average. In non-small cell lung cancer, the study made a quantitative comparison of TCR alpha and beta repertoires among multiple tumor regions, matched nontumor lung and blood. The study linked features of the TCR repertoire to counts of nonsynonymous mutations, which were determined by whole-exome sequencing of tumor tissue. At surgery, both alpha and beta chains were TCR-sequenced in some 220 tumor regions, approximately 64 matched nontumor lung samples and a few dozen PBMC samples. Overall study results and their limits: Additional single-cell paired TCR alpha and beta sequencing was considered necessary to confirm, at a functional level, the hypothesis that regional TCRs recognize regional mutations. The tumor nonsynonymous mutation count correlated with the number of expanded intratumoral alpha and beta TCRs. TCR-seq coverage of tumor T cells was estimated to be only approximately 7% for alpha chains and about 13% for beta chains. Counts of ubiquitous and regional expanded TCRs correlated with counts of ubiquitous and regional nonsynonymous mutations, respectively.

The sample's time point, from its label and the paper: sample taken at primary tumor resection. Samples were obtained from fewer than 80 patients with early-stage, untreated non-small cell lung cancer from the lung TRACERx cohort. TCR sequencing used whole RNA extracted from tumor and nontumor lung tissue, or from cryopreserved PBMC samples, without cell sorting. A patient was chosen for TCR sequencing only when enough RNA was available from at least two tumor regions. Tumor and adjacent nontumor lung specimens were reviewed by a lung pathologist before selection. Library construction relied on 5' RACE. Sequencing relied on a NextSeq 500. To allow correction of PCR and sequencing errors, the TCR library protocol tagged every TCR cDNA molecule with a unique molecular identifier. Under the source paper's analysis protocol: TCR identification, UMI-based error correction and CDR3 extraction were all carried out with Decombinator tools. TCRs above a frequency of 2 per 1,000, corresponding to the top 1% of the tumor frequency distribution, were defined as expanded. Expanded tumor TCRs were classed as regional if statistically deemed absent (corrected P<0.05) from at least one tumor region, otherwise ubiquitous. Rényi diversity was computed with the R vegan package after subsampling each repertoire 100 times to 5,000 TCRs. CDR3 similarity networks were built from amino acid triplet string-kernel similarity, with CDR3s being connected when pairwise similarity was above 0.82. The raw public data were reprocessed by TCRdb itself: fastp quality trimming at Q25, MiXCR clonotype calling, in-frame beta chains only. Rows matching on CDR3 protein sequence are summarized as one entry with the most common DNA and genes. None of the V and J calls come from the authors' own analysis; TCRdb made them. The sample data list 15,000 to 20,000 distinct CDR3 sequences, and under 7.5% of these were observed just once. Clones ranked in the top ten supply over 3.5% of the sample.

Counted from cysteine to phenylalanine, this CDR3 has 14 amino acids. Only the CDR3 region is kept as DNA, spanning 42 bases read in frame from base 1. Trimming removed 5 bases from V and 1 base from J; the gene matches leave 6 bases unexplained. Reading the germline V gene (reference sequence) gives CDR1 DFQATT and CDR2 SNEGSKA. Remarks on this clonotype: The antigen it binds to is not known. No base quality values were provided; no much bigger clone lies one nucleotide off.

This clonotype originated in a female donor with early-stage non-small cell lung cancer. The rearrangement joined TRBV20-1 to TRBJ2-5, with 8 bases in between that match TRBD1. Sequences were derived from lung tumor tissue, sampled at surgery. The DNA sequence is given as TGCAGTGCTTATAAGACAGGGGCCCAAGAGACCCAGTACTTC. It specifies CSAYKTGAQETQYF.